This note documents a single T cell receptor beta chain sequence. Its target is not known. Active ophthalmopathy (CAS at least 3, NOSPECS at least 4), lasting under 3 months. Germline loops: CDR1 DFQATT, CDR2 SNEGSKA (reference sequence). The CDR3 is 14 amino acids. V dropped 1 base and J dropped 4; count of bases not matched to a gene: 0. Amplification targeted the TCR beta CDR3 regions, with RNA transcripts as the source material. Investigators did first-round RT-PCR with HTBI primers, then second-round multiplex PCR. TCRdb passed the multiplex PCR reads through MiXCR, listing each CDR3 protein once. The sample comprises 300,000 to 400,000 distinct CDR3 sequences, around a sixth of which are singletons, and about 12% rests with the top ten. These data belong to a study of Graves' ophthalmopathy and Graves' hyperthyroidism. Study-wide points: Discriminating ophthalmopathy from stable hyperthyroidism, a 13-signature model attained a sensitivity of about 88% and a specificity of about 83%.

J is TRBJ2-5 and V is TRBV20-1; the match to TRBD2 covers 13 bases. The source material was peripheral blood. This receptor was taken from an adult man with Graves' ophthalmopathy. The CDR3 spells CSARGTSGRETQYF. The CDR3 DNA reads as TGCAGTGCTAGAGGGACTAGCGGGAGAGAGACCCAGTACTTC.